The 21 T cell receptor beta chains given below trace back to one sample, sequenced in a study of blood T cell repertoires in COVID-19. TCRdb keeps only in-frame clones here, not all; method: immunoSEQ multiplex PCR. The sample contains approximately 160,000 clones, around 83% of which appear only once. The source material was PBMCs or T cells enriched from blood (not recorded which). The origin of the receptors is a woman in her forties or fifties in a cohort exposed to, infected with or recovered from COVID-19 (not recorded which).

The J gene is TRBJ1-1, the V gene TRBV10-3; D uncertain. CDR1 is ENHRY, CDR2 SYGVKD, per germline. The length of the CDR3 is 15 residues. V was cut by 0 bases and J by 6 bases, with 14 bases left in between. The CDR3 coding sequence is TGTGCCATCAGTGAGTCGGGAGGATCGGGCGCTGAAGCTTTCTTT. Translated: CAISESGGSGAEAFF.

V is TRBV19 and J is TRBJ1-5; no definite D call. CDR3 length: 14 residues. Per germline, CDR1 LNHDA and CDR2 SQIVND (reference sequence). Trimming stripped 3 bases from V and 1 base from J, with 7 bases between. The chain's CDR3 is CASSMTGSNQPQHF. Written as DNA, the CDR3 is TGTGCCAGTAGTATGACGGGAAGCAATCAGCCCCAGCATTTT.

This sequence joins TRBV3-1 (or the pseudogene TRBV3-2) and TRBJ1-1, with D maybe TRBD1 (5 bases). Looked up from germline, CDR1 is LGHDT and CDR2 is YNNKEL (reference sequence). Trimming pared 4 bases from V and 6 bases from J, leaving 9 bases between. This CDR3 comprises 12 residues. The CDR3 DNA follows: TGTGCCAGCAGCCGCCAGGGCTCTGAAGCTTTCTTT. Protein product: CASSRQGSEAFF.

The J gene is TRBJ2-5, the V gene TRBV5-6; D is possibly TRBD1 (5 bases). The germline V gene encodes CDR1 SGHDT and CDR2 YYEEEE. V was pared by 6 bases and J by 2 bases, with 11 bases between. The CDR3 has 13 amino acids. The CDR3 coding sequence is TGTGCCAGCAAAAAGACAGATCAAGAGACCCAGTACTTC. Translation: CASKKTDQETQYF. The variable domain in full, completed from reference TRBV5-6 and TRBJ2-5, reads DAGVTQSPTHLIKTRGQQVTLRCSPKSGHDTVSWYQQALGQGPQFIFQYYEEEERQRGNFPDRFSGHQFPNYSSELNVNALLLGDSALYLCASKKTDQETQYFGPGTRLLVL.

Here the CDR3 reads CASSPQTGGSSNYGYTF. In DNA form, the CDR3 reads TGTGCCAGCTCACCGCAGACAGGGGGCAGCTCTAACTATGGCTACACCTTC. The chain employs TRBV18 and TRBJ1-2; 10 bases are a match to TRBD1. The CDR3 loop spans 17 amino acids. Per the germline V gene, CDR1 is KGHSH and CDR2 is LQKENI. The trim removed 3 bases at V and 0 bases at J, leaving 7 bases unmatched.

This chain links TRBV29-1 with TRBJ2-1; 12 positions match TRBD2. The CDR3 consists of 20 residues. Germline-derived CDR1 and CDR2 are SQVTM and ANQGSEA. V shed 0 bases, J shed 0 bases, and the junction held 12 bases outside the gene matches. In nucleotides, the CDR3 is TGCAGCGTTGAAGATAATACCGGACTAGCGGGGTTGAGCTCCTACAATGAGCAGTTCTTC. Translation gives CSVEDNTGLAGLSSYNEQFF.

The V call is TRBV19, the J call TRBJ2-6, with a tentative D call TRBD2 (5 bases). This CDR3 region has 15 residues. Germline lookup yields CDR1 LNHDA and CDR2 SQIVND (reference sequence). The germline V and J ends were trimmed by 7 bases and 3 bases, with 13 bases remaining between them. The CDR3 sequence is CASTIRGLGANVLTF. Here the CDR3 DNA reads TGTGCCAGTACCATCCGGGGTCTTGGGGCCAACGTCCTGACTTTC.

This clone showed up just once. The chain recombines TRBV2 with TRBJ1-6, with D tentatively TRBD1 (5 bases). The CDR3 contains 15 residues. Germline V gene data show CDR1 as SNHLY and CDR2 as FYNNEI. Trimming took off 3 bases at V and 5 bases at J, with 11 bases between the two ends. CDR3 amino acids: CASSERGADNSPLHF. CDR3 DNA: TGTGCCAGCAGTGAGCGGGGCGCGGATAATTCACCCCTCCACTTT.

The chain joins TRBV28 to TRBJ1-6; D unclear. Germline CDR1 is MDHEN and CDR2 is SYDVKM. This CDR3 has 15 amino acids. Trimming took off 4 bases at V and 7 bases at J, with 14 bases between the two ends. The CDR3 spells CASSSPGVLNSPLHF. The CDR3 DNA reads TGTGCCAGCAGTTCCCCGGGAGTTCTGAATTCACCCCTCCACTTT.

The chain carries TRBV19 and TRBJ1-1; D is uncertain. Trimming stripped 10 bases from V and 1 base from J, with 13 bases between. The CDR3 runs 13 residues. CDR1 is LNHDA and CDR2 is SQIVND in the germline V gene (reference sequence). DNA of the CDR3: TGTGCCATGCAGGCCCGGGAGAACACTGAAGCTTTCTTT. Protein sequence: CAMQARENTEAFF. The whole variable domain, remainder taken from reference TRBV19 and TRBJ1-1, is DGGITQSPKYLFRKEGQNVTLSCEQNLNHDAMYWYRQDPGQGLRLIYYSQIVNDFQKGDIAEGYSVSREKKESFPLTVTSAQKNPTAFYLCAMQARENTEAFFGQGTRLTVV.

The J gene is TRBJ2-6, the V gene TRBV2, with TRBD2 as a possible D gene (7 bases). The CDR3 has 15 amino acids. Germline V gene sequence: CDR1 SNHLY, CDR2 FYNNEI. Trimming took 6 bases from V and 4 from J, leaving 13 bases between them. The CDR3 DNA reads TGTGCCAGCAGGTTGGGGGGGCCCGGGGCCAACGTCCTGACTTTC. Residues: CASRLGGPGANVLTF.

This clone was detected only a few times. CDR3 loop: CASSVAGQGYEQYF. The DNA of the CDR3 is TGCGCCAGCAGCGTCGCGGGACAGGGCTACGAGCAGTACTTC. The chain employs TRBV5-1 and TRBJ2-7; TRBD1 agrees at 9 bases. The ends lost 4 bases at V and 3 bases at J; junction bases unmatched: 5. This CDR3 has 14 amino acids. Germline V gene lookup returns CDR1 SGHRS and CDR2 YFSETQ. Variable domain in full (rest from reference TRBV5-1 and TRBJ2-7): KAGVTQTPRYLIKTRGQQVTLSCSPISGHRSVSWYQQTPGQGLQFLFEYFSETQRNKGNFPGRFSGRQFSNSRSEMNVSTLELGDSALYLCASSVAGQGYEQYFGPGTRLTVT.

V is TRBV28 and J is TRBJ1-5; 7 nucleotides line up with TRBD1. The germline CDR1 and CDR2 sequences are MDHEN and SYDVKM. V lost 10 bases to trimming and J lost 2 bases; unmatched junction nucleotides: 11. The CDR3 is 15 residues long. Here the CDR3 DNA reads TGTGCCACCACGACAGGGACTTATGGCAATCAGCCCCAGCATTTT. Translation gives CATTTGTYGNQPQHF.

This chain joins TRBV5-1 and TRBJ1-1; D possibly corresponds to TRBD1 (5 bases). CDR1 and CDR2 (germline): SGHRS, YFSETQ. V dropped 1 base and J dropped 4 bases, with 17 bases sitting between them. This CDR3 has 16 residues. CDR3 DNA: TGCGCCAGCAGCTTGTCGACAGATACTAAGGTCACTGAAGCTTTCTTT. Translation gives CASSLSTDTKVTEAFF. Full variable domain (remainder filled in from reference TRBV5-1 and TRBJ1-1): KAGVTQTPRYLIKTRGQQVTLSCSPISGHRSVSWYQQTPGQGLQFLFEYFSETQRNKGNFPGRFSGRQFSNSRSEMNVSTLELGDSALYLCASSLSTDTKVTEAFFGQGTRLTVV.

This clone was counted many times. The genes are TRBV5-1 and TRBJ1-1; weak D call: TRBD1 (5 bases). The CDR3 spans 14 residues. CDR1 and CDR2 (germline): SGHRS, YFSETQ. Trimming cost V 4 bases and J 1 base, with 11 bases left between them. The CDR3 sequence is CASSVDMPNTEAFF. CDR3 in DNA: TGCGCCAGCAGCGTGGACATGCCGAACACTGAAGCTTTCTTT.

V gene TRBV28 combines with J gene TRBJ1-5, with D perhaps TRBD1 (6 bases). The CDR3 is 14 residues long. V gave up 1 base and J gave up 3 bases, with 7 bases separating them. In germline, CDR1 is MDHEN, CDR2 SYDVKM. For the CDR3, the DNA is TGTGCCAGCAGTTTATCGGGACACAATCAGCCCCAGCATTTT. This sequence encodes CASSLSGHNQPQHF.

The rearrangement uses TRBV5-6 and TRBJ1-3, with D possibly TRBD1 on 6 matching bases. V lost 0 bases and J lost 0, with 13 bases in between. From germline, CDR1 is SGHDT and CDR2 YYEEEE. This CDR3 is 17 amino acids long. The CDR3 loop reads CASSLVGAYSSGNTIYF. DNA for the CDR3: TGTGCCAGCAGCTTGGTGGGGGCGTACAGCTCTGGAAACACCATATATTTT.

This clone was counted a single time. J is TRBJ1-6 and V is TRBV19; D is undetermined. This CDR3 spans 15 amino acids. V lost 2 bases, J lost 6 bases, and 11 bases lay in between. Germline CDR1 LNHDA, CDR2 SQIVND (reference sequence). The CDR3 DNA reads TGTGCCAGTAGTATATTGGAGGGTTCTAATTCACCCCTCCACTTT. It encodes CASSILEGSNSPLHF.

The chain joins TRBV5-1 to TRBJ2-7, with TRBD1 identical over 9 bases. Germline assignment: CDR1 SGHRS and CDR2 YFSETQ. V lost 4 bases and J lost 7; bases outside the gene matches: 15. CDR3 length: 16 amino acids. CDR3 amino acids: CASSRVAGQGIEEQYF. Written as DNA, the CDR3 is TGCGCCAGCAGCCGGGTTGCCGGACAGGGGATTGAAGAGCAGTACTTC.

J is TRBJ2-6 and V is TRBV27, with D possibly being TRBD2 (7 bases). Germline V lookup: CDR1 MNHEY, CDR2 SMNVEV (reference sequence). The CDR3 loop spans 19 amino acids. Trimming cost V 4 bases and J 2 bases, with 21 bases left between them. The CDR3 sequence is CASSSPTGGGVAGANVLTF. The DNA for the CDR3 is TGTGCCAGCAGTTCCCCGACGGGCGGGGGCGTAGCTGGGGCCAACGTCCTGACTTTC. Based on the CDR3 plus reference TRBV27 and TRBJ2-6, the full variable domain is EAQVTQNPRYLITVTGKKLTVTCSQNMNHEYMSWYRQDPGLGLRQIYYSMNVEVTDKGDVPEGYKVSRKEKRNFPLILESPSPNQTSLYFCASSSPTGGGVAGANVLTFGAGSRLTVL.

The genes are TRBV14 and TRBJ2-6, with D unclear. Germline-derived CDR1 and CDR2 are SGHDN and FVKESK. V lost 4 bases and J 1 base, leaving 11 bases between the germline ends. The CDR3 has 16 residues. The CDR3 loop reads CASSPLQVSGANVLTF. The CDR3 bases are TGTGCCAGCAGCCCCCTGCAGGTATCTGGGGCCAACGTCCTGACTTTC.